This T cell receptor (beta chain) was recovered during a study of tumor and adjacent non-tumor tissue in lung cancer. As for the study in general: The cohort had roughly 12 adenocarcinoma, 2 squamous cell and 1 small cell patients. General study results and limits: In normal lung, the top 100 clones were significantly more dominant than in tumor.

In germline, CDR1 is DFQATT, CDR2 SNEGSKA (reference sequence). V lost 5 bases to trimming and J lost 3 bases; unmatched junction nucleotides: 5. The CDR3 is 15 residues long. A modified ARM-PCR protocol with three rounds of nested PCR amplified TCRbeta. TCRdb ran MiXCR on the multiplex PCR reads and lists one entry per CDR3 protein. In the table there are about 140,000 distinct CDR3 sequences, roughly 66% of which are singletons. This clonotype has ten or more counts. Antigen unknown. The template was RNA from unsorted bulk tissue. The chain joins TRBV20-1 to TRBJ2-3; 13 bases map to TRBD2. The TCR was taken from a man between 60 and 75 years old with small cell lung cancer. What was sequenced was lung tumor tissue. CDR3 in DNA: TGCAGTGCTTCGCCGGGACTAGCGGGAACAGATACGCAGTATTTT. Protein: CSASPGLAGTDTQYF.